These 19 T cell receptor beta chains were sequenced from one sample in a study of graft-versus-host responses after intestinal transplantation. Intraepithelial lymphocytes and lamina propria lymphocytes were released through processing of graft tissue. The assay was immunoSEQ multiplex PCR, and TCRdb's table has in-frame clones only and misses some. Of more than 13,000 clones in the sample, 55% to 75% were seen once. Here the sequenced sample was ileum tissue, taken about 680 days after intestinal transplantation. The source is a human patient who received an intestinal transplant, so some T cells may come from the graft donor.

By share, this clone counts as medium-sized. CDR3: CASSYRGTGALNEKLFF. In DNA form, the CDR3 reads TGTGCCAGCAGCTATAGGGGGACAGGGGCCCTAAATGAAAAACTGTTTTTT. This chain uses TRBV7-2 with TRBJ1-4; 10 bases are shared with TRBD1. J was trimmed by 5 bases and V by 4 bases; bases with no gene match: 10. The V gene's germline CDR1 is SGHTA and CDR2 FQGNSA. The CDR3 has 17 residues.

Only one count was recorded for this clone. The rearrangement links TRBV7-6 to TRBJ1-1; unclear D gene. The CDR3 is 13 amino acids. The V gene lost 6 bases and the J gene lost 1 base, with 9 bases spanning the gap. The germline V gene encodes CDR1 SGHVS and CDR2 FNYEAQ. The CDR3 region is CASSYRKNTEAFF. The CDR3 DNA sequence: TGTGCCAGCAGTTATAGAAAGAACACTGAAGCTTTCTTT.

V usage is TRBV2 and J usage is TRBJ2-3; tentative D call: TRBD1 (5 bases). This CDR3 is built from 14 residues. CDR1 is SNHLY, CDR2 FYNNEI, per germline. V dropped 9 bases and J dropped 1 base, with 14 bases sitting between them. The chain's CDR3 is CARLGAERTDTQYF. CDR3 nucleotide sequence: TGTGCCAGATTAGGGGCAGAGCGCACAGATACGCAGTATTTT.

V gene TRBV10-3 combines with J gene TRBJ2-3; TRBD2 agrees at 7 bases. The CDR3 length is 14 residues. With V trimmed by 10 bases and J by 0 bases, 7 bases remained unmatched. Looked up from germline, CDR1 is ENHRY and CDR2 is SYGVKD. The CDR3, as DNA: TGTGCCACGGGACTAAAATATAGCACAGATACGCAGTATTTT. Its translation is CATGLKYSTDTQYF.

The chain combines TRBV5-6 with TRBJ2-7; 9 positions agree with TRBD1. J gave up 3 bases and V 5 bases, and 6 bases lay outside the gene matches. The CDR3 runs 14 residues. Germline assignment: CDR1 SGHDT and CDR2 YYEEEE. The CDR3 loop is CASRSPGQGYEQYF. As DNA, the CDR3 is TGTGCCAGCAGATCTCCGGGACAGGGCTACGAGCAGTACTTC.

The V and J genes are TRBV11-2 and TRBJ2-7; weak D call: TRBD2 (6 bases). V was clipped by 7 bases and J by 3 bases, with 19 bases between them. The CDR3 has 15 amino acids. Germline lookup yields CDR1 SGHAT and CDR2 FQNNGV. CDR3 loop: CASTKGAGRIYEQYF. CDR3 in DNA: TGTGCCAGCACTAAAGGGGCGGGGCGGATCTACGAGCAGTACTTC.

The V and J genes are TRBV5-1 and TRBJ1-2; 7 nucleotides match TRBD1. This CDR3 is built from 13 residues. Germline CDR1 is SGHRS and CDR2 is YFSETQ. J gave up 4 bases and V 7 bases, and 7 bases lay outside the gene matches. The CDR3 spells CASGTQGVYGYTF. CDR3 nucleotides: TGCGCCAGCGGGACCCAGGGGGTCTATGGCTACACCTTC. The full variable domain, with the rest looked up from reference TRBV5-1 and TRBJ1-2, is KAGVTQTPRYLIKTRGQQVTLSCSPISGHRSVSWYQQTPGQGLQFLFEYFSETQRNKGNFPGRFSGRQFSNSRSEMNVSTLELGDSALYLCASGTQGVYGYTFGSGTRLTVV.

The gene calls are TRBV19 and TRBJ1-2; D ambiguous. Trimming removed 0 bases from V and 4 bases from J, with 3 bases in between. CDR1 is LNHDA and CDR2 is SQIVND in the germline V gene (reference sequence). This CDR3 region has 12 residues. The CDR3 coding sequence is TGTGCCAGTAGTATAGAGGCCTATGGCTACACCTTC. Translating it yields CASSIEAYGYTF. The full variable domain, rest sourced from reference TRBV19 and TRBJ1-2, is DGGITQSPKYLFRKEGQNVTLSCEQNLNHDAMYWYRQDPGQGLRLIYYSQIVNDFQKGDIAEGYSVSREKKESFPLTVTSAQKNPTAFYLCASSIEAYGYTFGSGTRLTVV.

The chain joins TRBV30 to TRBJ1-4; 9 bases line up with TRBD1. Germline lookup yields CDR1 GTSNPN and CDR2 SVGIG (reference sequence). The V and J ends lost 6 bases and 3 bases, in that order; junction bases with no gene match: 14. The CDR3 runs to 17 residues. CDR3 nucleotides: TGTGCCTGCCCAGATCCGGGACAGGGAACGGCTAATGAAAAACTGTTTTTT. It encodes CACPDPGQGTANEKLFF.

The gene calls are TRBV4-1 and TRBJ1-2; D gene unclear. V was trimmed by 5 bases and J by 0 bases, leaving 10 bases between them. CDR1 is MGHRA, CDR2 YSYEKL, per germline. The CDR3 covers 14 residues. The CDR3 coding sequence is TGCGCCAGCAGCTTAACCGGTACTAACTATGGCTACACCTTC. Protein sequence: CASSLTGTNYGYTF.

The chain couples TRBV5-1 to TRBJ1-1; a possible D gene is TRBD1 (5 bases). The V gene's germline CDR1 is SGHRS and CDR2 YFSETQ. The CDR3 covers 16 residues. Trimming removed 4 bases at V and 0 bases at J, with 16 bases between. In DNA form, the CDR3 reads TGCGCCAGCAGCCTGTACAGACAGACCATGAACACTGAAGCTTTCTTT. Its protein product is CASSLYRQTMNTEAFF.

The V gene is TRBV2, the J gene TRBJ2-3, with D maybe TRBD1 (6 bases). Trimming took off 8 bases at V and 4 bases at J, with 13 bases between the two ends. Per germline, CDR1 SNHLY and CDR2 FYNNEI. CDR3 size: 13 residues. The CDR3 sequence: CASRRRGPDTQYF. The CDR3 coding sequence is TGTGCCAGCCGACGCAGGGGTCCAGATACGCAGTATTTT.

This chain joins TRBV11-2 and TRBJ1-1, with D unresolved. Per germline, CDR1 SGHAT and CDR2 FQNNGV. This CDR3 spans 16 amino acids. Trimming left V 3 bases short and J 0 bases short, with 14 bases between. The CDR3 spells CASSFRGPPMNTEAFF. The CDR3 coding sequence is TGTGCCAGCAGCTTTCGAGGCCCCCCCATGAACACTGAAGCTTTCTTT.

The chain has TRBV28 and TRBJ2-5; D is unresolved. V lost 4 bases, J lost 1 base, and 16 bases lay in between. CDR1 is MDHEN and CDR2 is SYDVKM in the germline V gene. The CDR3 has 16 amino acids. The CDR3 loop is CASSSQKGSLQETQYF. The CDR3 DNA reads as TGTGCCAGCAGTTCGCAGAAAGGCAGCCTCCAAGAGACCCAGTACTTC.

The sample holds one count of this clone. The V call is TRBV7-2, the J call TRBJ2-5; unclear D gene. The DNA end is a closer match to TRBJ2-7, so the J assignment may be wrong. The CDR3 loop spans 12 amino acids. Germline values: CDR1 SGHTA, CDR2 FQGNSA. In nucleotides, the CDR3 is TGTGCCAGCAGCTTAGGACAATCCGAGCAGTACTTC. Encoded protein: CASSLGQSEQYF.

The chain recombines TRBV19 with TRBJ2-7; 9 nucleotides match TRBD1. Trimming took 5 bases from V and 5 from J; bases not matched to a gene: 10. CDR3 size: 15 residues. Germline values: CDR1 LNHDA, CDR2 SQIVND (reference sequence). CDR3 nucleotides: TGTGCCAGTAGTCCCTGGACAGGGGATTTCGACGAGCAGTACTTC. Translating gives CASSPWTGDFDEQYF.

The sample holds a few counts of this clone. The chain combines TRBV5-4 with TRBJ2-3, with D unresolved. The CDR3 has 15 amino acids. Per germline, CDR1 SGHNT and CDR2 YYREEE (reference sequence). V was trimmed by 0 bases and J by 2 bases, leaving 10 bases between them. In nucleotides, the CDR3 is TGTGCCAGCAGCTTGGGGGGTAGGGACACAGATACGCAGTATTTT. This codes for CASSLGGRDTDTQYF.

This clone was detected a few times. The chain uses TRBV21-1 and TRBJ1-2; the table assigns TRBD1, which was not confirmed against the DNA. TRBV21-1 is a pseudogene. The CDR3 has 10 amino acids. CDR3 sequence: CASHRDGYTF. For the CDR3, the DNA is TGTGCCAGCCACAGGGATGGCTACACCTTC.

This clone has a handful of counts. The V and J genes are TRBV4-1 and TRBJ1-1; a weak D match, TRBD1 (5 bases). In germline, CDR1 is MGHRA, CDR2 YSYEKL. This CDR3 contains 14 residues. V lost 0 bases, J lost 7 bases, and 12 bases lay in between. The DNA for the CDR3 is TGCGCCAGCAGCCAAGATGGGGACGAGGGTGAAGCTTTCTTT. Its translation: CASSQDGDEGEAFF.